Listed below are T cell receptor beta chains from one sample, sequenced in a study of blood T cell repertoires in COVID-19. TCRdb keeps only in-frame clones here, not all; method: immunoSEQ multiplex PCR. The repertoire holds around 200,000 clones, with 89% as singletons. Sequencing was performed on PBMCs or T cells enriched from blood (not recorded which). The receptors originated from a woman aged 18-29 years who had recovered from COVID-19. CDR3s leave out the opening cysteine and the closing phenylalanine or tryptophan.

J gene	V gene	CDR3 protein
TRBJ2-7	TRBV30	AWSPGLAYEQY
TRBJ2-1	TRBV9	ASSDDVAGVFEQF
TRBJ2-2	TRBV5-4	ASSTALAGGTGELF
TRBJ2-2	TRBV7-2	ASSRGLFIGELF
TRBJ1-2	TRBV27	ASSWGQGTYGYT
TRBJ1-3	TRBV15	ATSRDIWAEDQRSGNTIY
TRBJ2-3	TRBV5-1	ASSLYRGGGTDTQY
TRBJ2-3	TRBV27	ASSQGQWDTQY
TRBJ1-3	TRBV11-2	ASSSFSSGNTIY
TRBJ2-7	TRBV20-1	SASGLAGGYEQY
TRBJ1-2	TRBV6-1	ASSEAKRNYGYT
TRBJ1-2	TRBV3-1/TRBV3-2	ASSQDSRFAVSNYGYT
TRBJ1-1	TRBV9	ASSVAPPQVMNTEAF
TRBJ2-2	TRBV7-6	ASSLVDGQGNGELF
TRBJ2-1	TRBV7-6	ASSLIGQGALDEQF
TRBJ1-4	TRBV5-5	ASSFAFPEGKLF
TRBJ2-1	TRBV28	ASSLPSGSGGNEQF
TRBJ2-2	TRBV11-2	ASSSSRGGIIGELF
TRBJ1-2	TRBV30	AWSVRWNYGYT
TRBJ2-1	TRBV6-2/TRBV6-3	ASSYSGHQHNEQF
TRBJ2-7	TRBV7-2	ASSISRASGRGEQY
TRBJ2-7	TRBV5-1	ASSAHRGPDEQY
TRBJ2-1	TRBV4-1	ASSQDQREVGEQF
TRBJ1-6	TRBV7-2	ASSFNRGLHSPLH
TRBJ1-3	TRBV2	ASSEQGNTIY
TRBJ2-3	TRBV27	ASRDRGADTQY
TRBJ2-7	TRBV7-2	ASSSTWAGQEQY
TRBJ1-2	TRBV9	ASSVADSQPYGYT
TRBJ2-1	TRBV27	ASQKGRSSYNEQF
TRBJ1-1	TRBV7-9	ASPSGGTNTEAF
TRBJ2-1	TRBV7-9	ASSLASSAEQF
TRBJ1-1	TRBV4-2	ASTHRGHTEAF